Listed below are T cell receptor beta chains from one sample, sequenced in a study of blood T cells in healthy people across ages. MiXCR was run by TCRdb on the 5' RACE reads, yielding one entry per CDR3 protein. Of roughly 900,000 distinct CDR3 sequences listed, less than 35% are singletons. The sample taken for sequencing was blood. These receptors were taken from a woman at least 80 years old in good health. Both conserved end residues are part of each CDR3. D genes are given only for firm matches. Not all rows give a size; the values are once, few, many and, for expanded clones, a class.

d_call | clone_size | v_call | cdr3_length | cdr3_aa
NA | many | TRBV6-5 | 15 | CASRAQAGPYNEQFF
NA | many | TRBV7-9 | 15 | CASTNPRLGRGEQFF
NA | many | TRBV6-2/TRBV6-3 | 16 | CASSYLRDPLRETQYF
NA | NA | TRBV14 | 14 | CASSQELGSFEAFF
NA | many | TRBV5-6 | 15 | CASSWLGRADYGYTF
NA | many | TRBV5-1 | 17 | CASSPVWKGTSTDTQYF
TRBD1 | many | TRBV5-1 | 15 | CASSLEPGGYNEQFF
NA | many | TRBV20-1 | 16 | CSAISRGVSSTDTQYF
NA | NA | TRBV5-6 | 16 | CASSPPDKGGTDTQYF
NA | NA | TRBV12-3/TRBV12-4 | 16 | CASSLRRPGVRNEQYF
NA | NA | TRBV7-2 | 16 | CASSVPGRITGNTIYF
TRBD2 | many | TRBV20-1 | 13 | CSERGGSTDTQYF
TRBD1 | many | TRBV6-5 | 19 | CASSYSWTGYPTGANVLTF
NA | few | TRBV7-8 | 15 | CASSLGAPNNYGHTF
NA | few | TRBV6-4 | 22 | CASSTTRMNGTDPHASNQPQHF
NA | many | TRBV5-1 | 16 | CASSLGGLTSTDTQYF
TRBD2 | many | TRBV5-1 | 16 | CASSSLAGGRRETQYF
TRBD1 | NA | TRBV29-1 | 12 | CSVTGQIYEQYF
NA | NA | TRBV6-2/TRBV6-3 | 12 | CASSSGIGTQYF
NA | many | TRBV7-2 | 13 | CASSLWGSDGYTF
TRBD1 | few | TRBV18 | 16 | CASSGQGAPTNEKLFF
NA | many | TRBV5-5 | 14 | CASSLETAHNEQFF
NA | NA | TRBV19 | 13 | CASSIVDMTEAFF
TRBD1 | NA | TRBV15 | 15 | CATSSGTGGAYEQYF
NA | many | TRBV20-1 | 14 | CSASTPGQPYGYTF
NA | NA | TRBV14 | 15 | CASSQARSWGTEAFF
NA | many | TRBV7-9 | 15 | CASSFPTGITDTQYF
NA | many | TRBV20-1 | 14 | CSARPPSGRYEQYF
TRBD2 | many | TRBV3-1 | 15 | CASSPSGTSYNEQFF
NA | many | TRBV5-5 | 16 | CASSLATTVIPYEQYF
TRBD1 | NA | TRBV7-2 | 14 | CASSPAGGRNEQFF
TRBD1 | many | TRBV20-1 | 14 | CSARGGTGVETQYF
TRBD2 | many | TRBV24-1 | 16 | CATSAGQRGRRNEQFF
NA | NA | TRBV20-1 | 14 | CSARRPGINTEAFF
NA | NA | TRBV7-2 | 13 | CASLRAGTGTQYF
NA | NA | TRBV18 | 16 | CASSPWTSPGTGELFF